Below, one TCR beta chain is given with its context. The sample originates from a study of blood T cell repertoires in COVID-19. The CDR3 contains 14 residues. CDR1 and CDR2 from the germline V gene are SGHTA and FQGTGA. The V end was cut by 5 bases, the J end by 1 base, with 8 bases between. Repertoires were generated with immunoSEQ multiplex PCR, while TCRdb's copy carries only in-frame clones and drops some. The sample contains approximately 310,000 clones, roughly 85% of which appear only once. V is TRBV7-3 and J is TRBJ2-2, with a possible D match to TRBD2 (6 bases). The sample consisted of PBMCs or T cells enriched from blood (not recorded which). This receptor was obtained from a woman aged 25-40 years who had been exposed to COVID-19. CDR3 in amino acids: CASSPGGNTGELFF. The CDR3 DNA follows: TGTGCCAGCAGCCCCGGGGGGAACACCGGGGAGCTGTTTTTT.